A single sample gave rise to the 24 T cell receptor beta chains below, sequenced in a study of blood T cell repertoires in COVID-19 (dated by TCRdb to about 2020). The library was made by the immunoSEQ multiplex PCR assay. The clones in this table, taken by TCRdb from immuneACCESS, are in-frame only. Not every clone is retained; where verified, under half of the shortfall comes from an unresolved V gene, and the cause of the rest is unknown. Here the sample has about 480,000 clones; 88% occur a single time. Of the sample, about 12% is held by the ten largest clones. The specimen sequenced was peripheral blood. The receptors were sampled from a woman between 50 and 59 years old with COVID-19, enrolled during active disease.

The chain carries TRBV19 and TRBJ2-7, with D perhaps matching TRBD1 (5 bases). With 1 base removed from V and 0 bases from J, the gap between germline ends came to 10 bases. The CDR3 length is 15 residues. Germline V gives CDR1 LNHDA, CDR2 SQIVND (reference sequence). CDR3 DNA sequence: TGTGCCAGTAGTATAGCCCCCGACAGCTCCTACGAGCAGTACTTC. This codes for CASSIAPDSSYEQYF.

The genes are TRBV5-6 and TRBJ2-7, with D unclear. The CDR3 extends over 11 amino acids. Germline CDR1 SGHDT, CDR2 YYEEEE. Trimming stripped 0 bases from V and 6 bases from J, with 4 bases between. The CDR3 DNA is TGTGCCAGCAGCTTGGGCGCCGAGCAGTACTTC. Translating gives CASSLGAEQYF. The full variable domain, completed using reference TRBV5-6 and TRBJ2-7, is DAGVTQSPTHLIKTRGQQVTLRCSPKSGHDTVSWYQQALGQGPQFIFQYYEEEERQRGNFPDRFSGHQFPNYSSELNVNALLLGDSALYLCASSLGAEQYFGPGTRLTVT.

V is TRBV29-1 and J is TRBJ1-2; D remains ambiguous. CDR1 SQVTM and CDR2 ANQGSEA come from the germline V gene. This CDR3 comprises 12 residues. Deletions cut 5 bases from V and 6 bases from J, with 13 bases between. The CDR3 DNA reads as TGCAGCGTTCCCACACCCTTACATGGCTACACCTTC. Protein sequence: CSVPTPLHGYTF.

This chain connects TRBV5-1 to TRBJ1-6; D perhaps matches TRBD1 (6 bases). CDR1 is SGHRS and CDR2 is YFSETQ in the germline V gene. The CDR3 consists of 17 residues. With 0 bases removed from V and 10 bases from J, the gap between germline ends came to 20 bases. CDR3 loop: CASSLAGTGIDESPLHF. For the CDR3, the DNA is TGCGCCAGCAGCTTGGCCGGTACAGGGATAGACGAATCACCCCTCCACTTT.

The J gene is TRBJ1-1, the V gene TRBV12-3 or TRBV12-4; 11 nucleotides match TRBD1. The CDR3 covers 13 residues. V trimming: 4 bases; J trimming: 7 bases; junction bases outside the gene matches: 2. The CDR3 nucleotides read TGTGCCAGCAGTTCCGGGACAGGGGGTGAAGCTTTCTTT. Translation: CASSSGTGGEAFF.

This chain's CDR3 is CAIRGQGGYEQYF. The CDR3 DNA follows: TGTGCCATCAGAGGGCAGGGAGGTTACGAGCAGTACTTC. The chain recombines TRBV10-3 with TRBJ2-7; a possible D gene is TRBD2 (6 bases). This CDR3 contains 13 residues. V shed 6 bases and J shed 4 bases, with 13 bases lying between them. The germline CDR1 and CDR2 sequences are ENHRY and SYGVKD.

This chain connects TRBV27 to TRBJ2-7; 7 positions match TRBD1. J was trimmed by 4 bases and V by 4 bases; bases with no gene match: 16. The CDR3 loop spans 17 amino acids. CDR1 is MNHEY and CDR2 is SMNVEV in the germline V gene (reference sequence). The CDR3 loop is CASSSKNDRDEEYEQYF. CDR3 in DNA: TGTGCCAGCAGTTCGAAAAACGACAGGGATGAAGAATACGAGCAGTACTTC.

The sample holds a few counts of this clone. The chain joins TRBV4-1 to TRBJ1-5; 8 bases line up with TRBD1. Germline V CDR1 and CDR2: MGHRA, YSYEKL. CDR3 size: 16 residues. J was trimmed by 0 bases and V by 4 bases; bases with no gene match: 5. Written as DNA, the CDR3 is TGCGCCAGCAGCCGGTCAGGGGGCTATAGCAATCAGCCCCAGCATTTT. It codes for CASSRSGGYSNQPQHF.

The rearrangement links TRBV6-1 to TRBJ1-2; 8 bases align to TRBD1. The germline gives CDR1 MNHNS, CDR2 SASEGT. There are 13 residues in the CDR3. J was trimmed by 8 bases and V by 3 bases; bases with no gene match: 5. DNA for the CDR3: TGTGCCAGCAGTGAGGACAGGGCGAGAGGCTACACCTTC. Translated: CASSEDRARGYTF.

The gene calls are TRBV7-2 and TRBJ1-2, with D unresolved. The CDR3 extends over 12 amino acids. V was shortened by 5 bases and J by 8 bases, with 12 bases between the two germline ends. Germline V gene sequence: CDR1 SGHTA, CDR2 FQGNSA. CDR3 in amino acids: CASSPGGRGYTF. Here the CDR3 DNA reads TGTGCCAGCAGCCCAGGTGGGAGGGGCTACACCTTC.

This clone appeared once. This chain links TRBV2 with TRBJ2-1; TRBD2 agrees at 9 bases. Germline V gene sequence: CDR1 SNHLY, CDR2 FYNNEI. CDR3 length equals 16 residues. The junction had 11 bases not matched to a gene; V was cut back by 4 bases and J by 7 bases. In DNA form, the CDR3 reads TGTGCCAGCAGTGGAGGCGGCGGGGGGGCCTGGAATGAGCAGTTCTTC. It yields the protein CASSGGGGGAWNEQFF. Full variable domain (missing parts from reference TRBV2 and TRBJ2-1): EPEVTQTPSHQVTQMGQEVILRCVPISNHLYFYWYRQILGQKVEFLVSFYNNEISEKSEIFDDQFSVERPDGSNFTLKIRSTKLEDSAMYFCASSGGGGGAWNEQFFGPGTRLTVL.

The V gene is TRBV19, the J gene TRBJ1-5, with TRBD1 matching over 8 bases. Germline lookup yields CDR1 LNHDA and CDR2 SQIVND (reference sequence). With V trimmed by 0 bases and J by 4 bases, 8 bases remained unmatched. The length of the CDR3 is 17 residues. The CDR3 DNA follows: TGTGCCAGTAGTATAGAAAAAGGCAGGGGGCGGAATCAGCCCCAGCATTTT. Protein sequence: CASSIEKGRGRNQPQHF.

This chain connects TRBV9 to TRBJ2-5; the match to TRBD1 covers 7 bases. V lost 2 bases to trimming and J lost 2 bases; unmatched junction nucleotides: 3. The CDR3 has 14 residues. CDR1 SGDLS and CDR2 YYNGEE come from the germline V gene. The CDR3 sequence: CASSVRDRQETQYF. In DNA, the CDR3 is TGTGCCAGCAGCGTCCGGGACAGACAAGAGACCCAGTACTTC.

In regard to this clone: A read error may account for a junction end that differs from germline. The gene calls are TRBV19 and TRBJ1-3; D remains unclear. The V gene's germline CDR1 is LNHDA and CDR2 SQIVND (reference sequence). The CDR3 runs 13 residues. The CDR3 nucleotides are TGTGCCAGTAGTATAGGTGACGTGGGCAAGTCGACTTTT. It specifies CASSIGDVGKSTF.

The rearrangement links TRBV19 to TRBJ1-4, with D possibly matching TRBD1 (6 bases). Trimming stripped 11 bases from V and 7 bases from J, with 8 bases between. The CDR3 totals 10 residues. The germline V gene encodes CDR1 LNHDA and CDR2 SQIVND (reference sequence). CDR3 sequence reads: CAVGGEKLFF. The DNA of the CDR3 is TGTGCCGTAGGGGGTGAAAAACTGTTTTTT.

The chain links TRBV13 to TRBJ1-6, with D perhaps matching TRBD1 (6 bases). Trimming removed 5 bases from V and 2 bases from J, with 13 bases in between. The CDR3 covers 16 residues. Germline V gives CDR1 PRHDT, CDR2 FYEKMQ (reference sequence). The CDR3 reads CASSRRTDTYNSPLHF. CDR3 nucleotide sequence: TGTGCCAGCAGCAGAAGGACAGACACCTATAATTCACCCCTCCACTTT.

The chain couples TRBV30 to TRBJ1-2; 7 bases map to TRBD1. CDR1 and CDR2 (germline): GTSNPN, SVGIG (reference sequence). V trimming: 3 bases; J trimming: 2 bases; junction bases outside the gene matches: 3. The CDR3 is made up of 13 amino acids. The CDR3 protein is CAWSLQGNYGYTF. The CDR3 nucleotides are TGTGCCTGGAGCCTACAGGGGAACTATGGCTACACCTTC.

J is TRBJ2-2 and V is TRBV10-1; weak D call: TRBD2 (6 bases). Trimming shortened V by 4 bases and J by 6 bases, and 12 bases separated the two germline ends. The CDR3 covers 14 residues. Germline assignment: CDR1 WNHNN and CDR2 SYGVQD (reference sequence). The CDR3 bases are TGCGCCAGCAGTGCTACCGGGGAGGCCGGGGAGCTGTTTTTT. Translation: CASSATGEAGELFF.

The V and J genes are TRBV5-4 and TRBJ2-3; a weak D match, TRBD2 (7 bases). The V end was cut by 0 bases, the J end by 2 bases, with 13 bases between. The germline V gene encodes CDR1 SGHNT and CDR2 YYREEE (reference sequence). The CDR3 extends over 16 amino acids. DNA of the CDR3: TGTGCCAGCAGCTTGGTGGGGGGGACACTCACAGATACGCAGTATTTT. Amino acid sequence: CASSLVGGTLTDTQYF.

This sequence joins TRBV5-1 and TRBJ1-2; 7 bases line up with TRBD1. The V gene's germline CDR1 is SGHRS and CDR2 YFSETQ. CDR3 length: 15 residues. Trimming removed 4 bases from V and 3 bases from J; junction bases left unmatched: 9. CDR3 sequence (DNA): TGCGCCAGCAGCCCTGACAGGGCTGAGGACTATGGCTACACCTTC. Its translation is CASSPDRAEDYGYTF.

DNA for the CDR3: TGTGCCAGCAGCTTAGTAAGCGACTACGAGCAGTACTTC. As protein: CASSLVSDYEQYF. This chain links TRBV11-3 with TRBJ2-7, with D unclear. Trimming took 1 base from V and 3 from J, leaving 7 bases between them. Germline CDR1 SGHNT, CDR2 YENEEA. This CDR3 has 13 amino acids.

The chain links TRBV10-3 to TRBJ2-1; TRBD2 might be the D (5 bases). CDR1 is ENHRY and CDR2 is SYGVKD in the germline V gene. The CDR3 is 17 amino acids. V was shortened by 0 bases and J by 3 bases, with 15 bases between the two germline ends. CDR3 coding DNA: TGTGCCATCAGTGAGTCTTTATCGGCGGGCGGCTACAATGAGCAGTTCTTC. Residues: CAISESLSAGGYNEQFF.

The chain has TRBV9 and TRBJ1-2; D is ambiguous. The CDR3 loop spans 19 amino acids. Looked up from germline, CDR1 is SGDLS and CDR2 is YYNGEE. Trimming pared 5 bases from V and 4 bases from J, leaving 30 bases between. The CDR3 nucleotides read TGTGCCAGCAGTCTGAAGTGGGATGAGAGGGCGCGGGGTATCTATGGCTACACCTTC. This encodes CASSLKWDERARGIYGYTF.

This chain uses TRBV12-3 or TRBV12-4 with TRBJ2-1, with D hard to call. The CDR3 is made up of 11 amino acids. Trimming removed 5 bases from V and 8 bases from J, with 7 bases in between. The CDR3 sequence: CASSTLDEQFF. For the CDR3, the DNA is TGTGCCAGCAGTACTTTGGATGAGCAGTTCTTC.